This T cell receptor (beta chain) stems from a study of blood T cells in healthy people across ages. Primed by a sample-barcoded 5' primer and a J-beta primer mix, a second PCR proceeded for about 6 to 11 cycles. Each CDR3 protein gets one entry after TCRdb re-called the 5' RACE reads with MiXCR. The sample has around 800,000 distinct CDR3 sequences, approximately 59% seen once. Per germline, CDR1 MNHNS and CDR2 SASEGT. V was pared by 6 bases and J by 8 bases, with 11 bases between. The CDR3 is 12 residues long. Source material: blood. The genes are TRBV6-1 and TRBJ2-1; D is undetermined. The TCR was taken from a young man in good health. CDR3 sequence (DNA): TGTGCCAGCAGCTCGAACGGGCATGAGCAGTTCTTC. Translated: CASSSNGHEQFF.